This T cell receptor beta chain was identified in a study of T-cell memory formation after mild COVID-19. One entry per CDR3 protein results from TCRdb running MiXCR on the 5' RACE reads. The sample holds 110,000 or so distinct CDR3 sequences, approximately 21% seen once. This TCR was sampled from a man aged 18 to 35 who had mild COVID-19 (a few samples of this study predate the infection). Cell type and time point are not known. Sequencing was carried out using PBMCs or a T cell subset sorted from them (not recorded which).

In nucleotides, the CDR3 is TGTGCCAGCAGCCAGTACACAGAGACCCAGTACTTC. It encodes CASSQYTETQYF. The V and J genes are TRBV7-2 and TRBJ2-5, with D unclear. Looked up from germline, CDR1 is SGHTA and CDR2 is FQGNSA. V was clipped by 5 bases and J by 4 bases, with 8 bases between them. This CDR3 has 12 residues.